This T cell receptor (beta chain) was identified in a study of monozygotic twins with inflammatory bowel disease. Germline values: CDR1 MNHNS, CDR2 SASEGT. The CDR3 has 15 residues. From the 5' RACE reads, TCRdb lists one entry per CDR3 protein and no DNA. This sample's table has fewer than 150,000 distinct CDR3 sequences. The sequencing input was blood. This clonotype was sampled from a human donor with ulcerative colitis or Crohn's disease, or a healthy co-twin of an affected twin (not recorded which). This chain connects TRBV6-1 to TRBJ2-2; the TCRdb call, TRBD2, lacks DNA for checking. The CDR3 spells CASRRGGLSTGELFF.